This T cell receptor beta chain came from a study of cytomegalovirus exposure and HLA in healthy donors. Turning to this clone: One end of the junction does not line up with germline, which may come from a read error.

This PCR relied on a set of 60 Vbeta primers and 13 Jbeta primers. TCRdb's copy holds only in-frame clones and misses some; the assay was immunoSEQ multiplex PCR. The sample shows more than 95,000 clones, nearly 80% of them seen only once. The germline gives CDR1 SEHNR, CDR2 FQNEAQ (reference sequence). The CDR3 runs to 12 residues. The TCR originated in a man between 60 and 70 years old in good health and CMV-seropositive. The sample consisted of PBMCs. The chain combines TRBV7-9 with TRBJ2-5; D remains unclear. This CDR3 reads CSSSDMQETQYF. CDR3 sequence (DNA): TGTTCCAGCAGTGACATGCAGGAGACCCAGTACTTC.